The clone carrying this T cell receptor (beta chain) was seen only a few times. Its specificity is unknown. The donor cohort consisted entirely of Caucasian adults residing in Nashville, Tennessee. Germline V CDR1 and CDR2: SGHTA, FQGTGA. The V gene lost 3 bases and the J gene lost 14 bases, with 19 bases spanning the gap. The CDR3 is made up of 13 amino acids. This sample is part of a study of shared clonotypes between healthy human individuals. On the study more broadly: A couple of women and a few men aged 18 to 49 made up the donors. Used for every donor were three CD4 naive, three CD4 memory, two CD8 naive and one CD8 memory plate. General observations from the study: Shared across several donors were around 5% of the naive CD4 clonotypes.

The method was immunoSEQ multiplex PCR; TCRdb's version includes in-frame clones alone and lacks a portion of them. The repertoire holds approximately 1.1 million clones, with approximately 80% as singletons. The origin of this receptor is a man aged 18 to 29 in good health. Some clones in this sample may be carry-over from other donors' samples. The chain recombines TRBV7-3 with TRBJ1-2; possible D gene TRBD1, 5 bases. Sequenced input: memory CD4+ T cells from PBMCs. The subset: CD45RA-negative fraction. The CDR3 reads CASSLNDGAALTF. The CDR3 DNA reads as TGTGCCAGCAGCTTGAATGATGGGGCCGCTCTTACCTTC. The whole variable domain, remainder taken from reference TRBV7-3 and TRBJ1-2, is GAGVSQTPSNKVTEKGKYVELRCDPISGHTALYWYRQSLGQGPEFLIYFQGTGAADDSGLPNDRFFAVRPEGSVSTLKIQRTERGDSAVYLCASSLNDGAALTFGSGTRLTVV.